The next 14 T cell receptor beta chains were all read from a single sample in a study of blood T cell repertoires in COVID-19. Measured with immunoSEQ multiplex PCR; TCRdb has only the in-frame clones, and not every one. The data contain about 250,000 clones, roughly four fifths of them singletons. The sequenced material came from peripheral blood. The receptors shown here come from a man aged 45-60 years with acute or convalescent COVID-19.

V is TRBV7-6 and J is TRBJ2-1; the D gene is possibly TRBD2 (5 bases). Germline V gene data show CDR1 as SGHVS and CDR2 as FNYEAQ. V lost 5 bases and J lost 4, with 12 bases in between. This CDR3 comprises 14 residues. This CDR3 is CASSASGPYNEQFF. In nucleotides, the CDR3 is TGTGCCAGCAGCGCCAGCGGCCCGTACAATGAGCAGTTCTTC.

The chain couples TRBV4-1 to TRBJ2-7, with D perhaps matching TRBD2 (5 bases). There are 13 residues in the CDR3. CDR1 and CDR2 from the germline V gene are MGHRA and YSYEKL. V was cut by 4 bases and J by 1 base, with 8 bases left in between. The CDR3 reads CASSPRGSYEQYF. The CDR3 DNA is TGCGCCAGCAGCCCACGGGGTTCCTACGAGCAGTACTTC.

This chain joins TRBV29-1 and TRBJ1-1; D is unresolved. Germline loops: CDR1 SQVTM, CDR2 ANQGSEA. This CDR3 region has 11 residues. V lost 4 bases and J lost 8, with 11 bases in between. The CDR3 sequence is CSVVMLEEAFF. CDR3 DNA sequence: TGCAGCGTTGTTATGCTTGAGGAAGCTTTCTTT.

This clone was recorded only once. This rearrangement joins TRBV25-1 to TRBJ1-1; D is possibly TRBD1 (5 bases). The V gene lost 4 bases and the J gene lost 6 bases, with 21 bases spanning the gap. This CDR3 is 16 amino acids long. CDR1 and CDR2 (germline): MGHDK, SYGVNS. The CDR3 protein is CASSANIVRDSAEAFF. CDR3 DNA sequence: TGTGCCAGCAGTGCTAATATCGTCAGGGATTCGGCTGAAGCTTTCTTT.

The chain recombines TRBV4-1 with TRBJ2-7, with 9 nucleotides matching TRBD1. The CDR3 runs 15 residues. The germline V gene has CDR1 MGHRA and CDR2 YSYEKL. V shed 0 bases, J shed 7 bases, and the junction held 7 bases outside the gene matches. The CDR3 bases are TGCGCCAGCAGCCAAGACCGGGGGACAGGGCGAGAGCAGTACTTC. This encodes CASSQDRGTGREQYF.

The V and J genes are TRBV19 and TRBJ1-5; no clear D. CDR1 is LNHDA, CDR2 SQIVND, per germline (reference sequence). V lost 3 bases, J lost 1 base, and 13 bases lay in between. The CDR3 runs 16 residues. The CDR3 region is CASSIGSGRSNQPQHF. The CDR3 coding sequence is TGTGCCAGTAGTATTGGAAGCGGGAGAAGCAATCAGCCCCAGCATTTT. The entire variable domain, with the rest obtained from reference TRBV19 and TRBJ1-5, is as follows: DGGITQSPKYLFRKEGQNVTLSCEQNLNHDAMYWYRQDPGQGLRLIYYSQIVNDFQKGDIAEGYSVSREKKESFPLTVTSAQKNPTAFYLCASSIGSGRSNQPQHFGDGTRLSIL.

The chain has TRBV28 and TRBJ1-3, with D possibly TRBD1 on 5 matching bases. Trimming cost V 5 bases and J 5 bases, with 13 bases left between them. Germline-derived CDR1 and CDR2 are MDHEN and SYDVKM. The CDR3 contains 14 residues. In DNA form, the CDR3 reads TGTGCCAGCAGTCCCCAGGGTAGTAGAAACACCATATATTTT. It specifies CASSPQGSRNTIYF.

The chain uses TRBV29-1 and TRBJ2-1; 7 nucleotides agree with TRBD1. The CDR3 has 13 residues. Germline values: CDR1 SQVTM, CDR2 ANQGSEA. J gave up 3 bases and V 4 bases, and 3 bases lay outside the gene matches. The CDR3 reads CSVGRQGYNEQFF. CDR3 coding DNA: TGCAGCGTTGGGAGACAGGGCTACAATGAGCAGTTCTTC.

The chain employs TRBV10-3 and TRBJ2-7; tentatively, D is TRBD1 (6 bases). Trimming removed 8 bases from V and 1 base from J, with 15 bases in between. The CDR3 length is 14 residues. Germline V lookup: CDR1 ENHRY, CDR2 SYGVKD. The CDR3 nucleotides are TGTGCCATCTCTAAGGCAGGGGATTCCTACGAGCAGTACTTC. Translation gives CAISKAGDSYEQYF.

The V call is TRBV6-5, the J call TRBJ2-7; tentatively, D is TRBD1 (7 bases). This CDR3 is built from 15 residues. The V gene lost 2 bases and the J gene lost 2 bases, with 13 bases spanning the gap. Per germline, CDR1 MNHEY and CDR2 SVGAGI. CDR3 DNA sequence: TGTGCCAGCAGTTACACCAGGGGGGCACCCTACGAGCAGTACTTC. It codes for CASSYTRGAPYEQYF.

CDR3 in DNA: TGTGCCACCAGCCAAGGGACAGCATATGGCTACACCTTC. This codes for CATSQGTAYGYTF. The chain carries TRBV24-1 and TRBJ1-2, with 7 nucleotides matching TRBD1. This CDR3 comprises 13 residues. V lost 7 bases to trimming and J lost 5 bases; unmatched junction nucleotides: 6. Germline CDR1 reads KGHDR; CDR2 reads SFDVKD.

The rearrangement uses TRBV30 and TRBJ2-7; the D gene is possibly TRBD1 (6 bases). V gave up 3 bases and J gave up 3 bases, with 9 bases separating them. Germline CDR1 reads GTSNPN; CDR2 reads SVGIG (reference sequence). This CDR3 is 12 amino acids long. The CDR3 nucleotides read TGTGCCTGGAGCACACAGGGCTACGAGCAGTACTTC. This gives the protein CAWSTQGYEQYF.

The J gene is TRBJ2-1, the V gene TRBV6-5; 8 positions agree with TRBD1. From germline, CDR1 is MNHEY and CDR2 SVGAGI. V dropped 7 bases and J dropped 5; count of bases not matched to a gene: 10. CDR3 length: 15 amino acids. This CDR3 reads CASNSPGQANNEQFF. Here the CDR3 DNA reads TGTGCCAGCAATTCTCCGGGACAGGCTAACAATGAGCAGTTCTTC.

This sequence joins TRBV7-9 and TRBJ2-1; a possible D gene is TRBD1 (5 bases). Germline lookup yields CDR1 SEHNR and CDR2 FQNEAQ (reference sequence). V was clipped by 5 bases and J by 7 bases, with 12 bases between them. The CDR3 extends over 13 amino acids. CDR3 sequence (DNA): TGTGCCAGCAGCCCCCCAGGGTGGAATGAGCAGTTCTTC. Encoded protein: CASSPPGWNEQFF.